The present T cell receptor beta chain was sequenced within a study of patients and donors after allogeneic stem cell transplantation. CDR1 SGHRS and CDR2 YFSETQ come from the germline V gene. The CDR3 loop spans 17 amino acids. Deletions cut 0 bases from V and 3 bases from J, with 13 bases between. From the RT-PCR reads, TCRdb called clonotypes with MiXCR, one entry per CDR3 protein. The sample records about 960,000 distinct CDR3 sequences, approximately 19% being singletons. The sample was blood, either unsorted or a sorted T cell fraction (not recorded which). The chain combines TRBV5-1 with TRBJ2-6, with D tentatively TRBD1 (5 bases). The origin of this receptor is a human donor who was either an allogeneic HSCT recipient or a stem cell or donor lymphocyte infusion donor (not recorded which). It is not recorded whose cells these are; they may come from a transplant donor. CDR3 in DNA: TGCGCCAGCAGCTTGGTCCCAGGGTTCGATGGGGCCAACGTCCTGACTTTC. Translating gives CASSLVPGFDGANVLTF.